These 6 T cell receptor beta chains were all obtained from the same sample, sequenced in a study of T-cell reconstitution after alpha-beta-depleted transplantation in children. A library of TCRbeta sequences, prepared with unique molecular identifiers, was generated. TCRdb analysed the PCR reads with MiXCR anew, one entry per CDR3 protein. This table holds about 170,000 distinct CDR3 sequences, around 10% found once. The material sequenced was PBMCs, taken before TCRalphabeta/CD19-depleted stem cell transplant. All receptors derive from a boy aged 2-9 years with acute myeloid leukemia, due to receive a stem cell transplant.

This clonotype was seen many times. The CDR3: CASRRGGETEAFF. DNA of the CDR3: TGTGCCAGCAGGCGAGGCGGGGAAACTGAAGCTTTCTTT. The chain uses TRBV7-8 and TRBJ1-1; D is uncertain. The CDR3 loop spans 13 amino acids. V lost 6 bases and J 5 bases, leaving 13 bases between the germline ends. CDR1 and CDR2 (germline): SGHVS, FQNEAQ.

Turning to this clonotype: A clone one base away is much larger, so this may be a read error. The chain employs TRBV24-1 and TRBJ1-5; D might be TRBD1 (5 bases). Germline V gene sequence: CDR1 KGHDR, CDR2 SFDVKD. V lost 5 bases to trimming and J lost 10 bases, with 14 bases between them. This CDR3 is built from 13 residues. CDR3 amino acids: CATSGGGLHPQHF. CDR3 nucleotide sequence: TGTGCCACCAGTGGGGGGGGTCTTCACCCCCAGCATTTT.

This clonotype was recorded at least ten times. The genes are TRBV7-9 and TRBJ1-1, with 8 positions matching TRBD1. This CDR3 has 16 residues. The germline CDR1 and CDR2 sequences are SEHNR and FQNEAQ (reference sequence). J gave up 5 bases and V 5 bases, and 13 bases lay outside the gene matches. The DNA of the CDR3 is TGTGCCAGCAGCGCGCCACCCGACAGGGGAAGGACTGAAGCTTTCTTT. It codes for CASSAPPDRGRTEAFF.

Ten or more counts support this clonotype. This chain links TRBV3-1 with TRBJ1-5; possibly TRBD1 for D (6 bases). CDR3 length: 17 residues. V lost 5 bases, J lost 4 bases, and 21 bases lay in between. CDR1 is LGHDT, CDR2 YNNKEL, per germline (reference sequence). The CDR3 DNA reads TGTGCCAGCAGCTCCCGCTACGATGGGGGGGCTAATCAGCCCCAGCATTTT. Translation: CASSSRYDGGANQPQHF.

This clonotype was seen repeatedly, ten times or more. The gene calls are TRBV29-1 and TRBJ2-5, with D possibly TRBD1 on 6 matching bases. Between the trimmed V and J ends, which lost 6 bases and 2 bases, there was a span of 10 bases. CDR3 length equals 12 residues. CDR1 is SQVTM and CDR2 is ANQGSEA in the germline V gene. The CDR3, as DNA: TGCAGCGTCGTTAGGGGGCAAGAGACCCAGTACTTC. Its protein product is CSVVRGQETQYF.

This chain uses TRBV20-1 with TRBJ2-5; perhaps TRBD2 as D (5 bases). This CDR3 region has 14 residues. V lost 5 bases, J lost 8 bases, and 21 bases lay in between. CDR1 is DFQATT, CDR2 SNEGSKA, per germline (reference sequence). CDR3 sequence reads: CSAPTQADRGTQYF. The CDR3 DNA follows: TGCAGTGCTCCCACCCAGGCGGACCGGGGAACCCAGTACTTC.